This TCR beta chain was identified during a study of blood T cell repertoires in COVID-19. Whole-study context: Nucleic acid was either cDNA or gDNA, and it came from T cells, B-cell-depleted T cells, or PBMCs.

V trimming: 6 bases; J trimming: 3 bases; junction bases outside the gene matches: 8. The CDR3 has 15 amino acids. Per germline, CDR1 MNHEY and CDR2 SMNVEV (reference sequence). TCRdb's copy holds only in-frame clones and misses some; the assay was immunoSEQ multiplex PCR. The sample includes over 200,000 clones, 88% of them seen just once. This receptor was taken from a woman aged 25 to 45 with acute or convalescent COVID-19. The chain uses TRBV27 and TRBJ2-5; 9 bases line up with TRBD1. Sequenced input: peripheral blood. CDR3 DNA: TGTGCCAGCAGCCGCCGAAGGACAGGGGAAGAGACCCAGTACTTC. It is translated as CASSRRRTGEETQYF.